This T cell receptor (beta chain) appears in the sequencing data of a study of response to subunit inactivated influenza vaccine. TCRdb recomputed calls from the RT-PCR reads with MiXCR, one row per CDR3 protein. The data contain around 850,000 distinct CDR3 sequences, 15% to 20% of them singletons. On this clonotype itself: Its antigen is unidentified.

The CDR3 totals 19 residues. J gave up 4 bases and V 1 base, and 15 bases lay outside the gene matches. Germline CDR1 is DFQATT and CDR2 is SNEGSKA (reference sequence). Study conclusions and caveats: The study's authors posited that every seasonal influenza vaccination enlists few new T cells.

Source: PBMCs from blood, taken more than 4 days after vaccination. This receptor was obtained from a man aged 45-65 years who received an inactivated influenza vaccine. V usage is TRBV20-1 and J usage is TRBJ2-7, with 14 bases lining up with TRBD2. In nucleotides, the CDR3 is TGCAGTGCTAGAGCCGGGACTAGCGGGAGAGCGTCTTGGGGTTACGAGCAGTACTTC. Translation gives CSARAGTSGRASWGYEQYF.